These 25 T cell receptor beta chains were all obtained from the same sample, sequenced in a study of cytotoxic CD8 clonotypes in ibrutinib-treated CLL. Generated by immunoSEQ multiplex PCR, the TCRdb table keeps only in-frame clones and is missing some. The sample lists about 140,000 clones; approximately 80% were seen once. Source: PBMCs, taken after 12 months of ibrutinib treatment. All receptors derive from a human donor with chronic lymphocytic leukemia.

This chain joins TRBV5-1 and TRBJ2-7, with 10 bases lining up with TRBD2. The V and J ends lost 1 base and 5 bases, in that order; junction bases with no gene match: 9. Germline V gives CDR1 SGHRS, CDR2 YFSETQ. This CDR3 comprises 16 residues. The CDR3, as DNA: TGCGCCAGCAGCTTGAGGGCTAGCGGGAGTTCCAACGAGCAGTACTTC. Translated, it gives CASSLRASGSSNEQYF.

This clone was detected only once. The genes are TRBV7-9 and TRBJ2-1, with 11 bases aligning to TRBD2. The V gene's germline CDR1 is SEHNR and CDR2 FQNEAQ (reference sequence). Unmatched junction bases numbered 11, after V lost 6 bases and J lost 4 bases. This CDR3 is built from 17 residues. CDR3 loop: CASRPTSGSGEYNEQFF. The CDR3 nucleotides read TGTGCCAGCAGGCCAACTAGCGGGAGCGGAGAATACAATGAGCAGTTCTTC.

CDR3 amino acids: CAISPDRVEAFF. The CDR3, as DNA: TGTGCCATCAGCCCCGACAGGGTTGAAGCTTTCTTT. The chain couples TRBV10-3 to TRBJ1-1; 7 bases map to TRBD1. Germline assignment: CDR1 ENHRY and CDR2 SYGVKD. The CDR3 is 12 residues long. V lost 6 bases to trimming and J lost 7 bases; unmatched junction nucleotides: 5.

This chain uses TRBV2 with TRBJ2-3; no clear D. The CDR3 runs 11 residues. Looked up from germline, CDR1 is SNHLY and CDR2 is FYNNEI. V lost 6 bases and J 6 bases, leaving 7 bases between the germline ends. The CDR3 DNA reads TGTGCCAGCAGCAGTCTGGATACGCAGTATTTT. Translation gives CASSSLDTQYF.

This clone was detected ten times or more. The rearrangement links TRBV7-9 to TRBJ2-1; D remains ambiguous. This CDR3 spans 15 amino acids. Germline V gene lookup returns CDR1 SEHNR and CDR2 FQNEAQ (reference sequence). Trimming shortened V by 2 bases and J by 2 bases, and 10 bases separated the two germline ends. The CDR3 protein is CASSLNRSTYNEQFF. The CDR3 DNA reads as TGTGCCAGCAGCTTAAATCGCTCTACCTACAATGAGCAGTTCTTC.

The chain's CDR3 is CASSAQGGKLFF. The CDR3 DNA reads TGTGCCAGCAGTGCACAGGGTGGGAAACTGTTTTTT. V gene TRBV6-5 combines with J gene TRBJ1-4; TRBD1 is a possible D gene (6 bases). Trimming stripped 5 bases from V and 11 bases from J, with 12 bases between. The CDR3 is made up of 12 amino acids. Germline values: CDR1 MNHEY, CDR2 SVGAGI.

This chain uses TRBV7-2 with TRBJ2-7; 8 bases match TRBD1. The ends lost 5 bases at V and 3 bases at J; junction bases unmatched: 6. Germline V CDR1 and CDR2: SGHTA, FQGNSA. There are 14 residues in the CDR3. The CDR3 DNA reads TGTGCCAGCAGCGGACAGGGTTTAGTCTACGAGCAGTACTTC. Encoded protein: CASSGQGLVYEQYF.

J is TRBJ1-1 and V is TRBV27; D is unresolved. V shed 2 bases and J shed 0 bases, with 13 bases lying between them. CDR1 is MNHEY, CDR2 SMNVEV, per germline (reference sequence). This CDR3 comprises 16 residues. The CDR3 DNA reads TGTGCCAGCAGTTTACGCCTCGGACGGGTGAACACTGAAGCTTTCTTT. Translated: CASSLRLGRVNTEAFF.

The V gene is TRBV27, the J gene TRBJ1-4; the match to TRBD1 covers 7 bases. This CDR3 spans 16 amino acids. The J segment lost 7 bases and the V segment lost 4 bases, leaving 12 bases of the junction unmatched. Germline lookup yields CDR1 MNHEY and CDR2 SMNVEV (reference sequence). The CDR3 DNA follows: TGTGCCAGCAGTTACTTTACGGAGGGGGCAGGTGAAAAACTGTTTTTT. Its protein product is CASSYFTEGAGEKLFF.

This clone was observed a single time. The V call is TRBV7-7, the J call TRBJ2-1; perhaps TRBD2 as D (6 bases). Germline CDR1 is SSHAT and CDR2 is FNYEAQ (reference sequence). The germline V and J ends were trimmed by 5 bases and 3 bases, with 17 bases remaining between them. The CDR3 covers 16 residues. Written as DNA, the CDR3 is TGTGCCAGCAGCCGAAAACCCGGGACTCTCTACAATGAGCAGTTCTTC. Residues: CASSRKPGTLYNEQFF.

With regard to this clone: Other DNA sequences within the sample encode an identical CDR3. The chain links TRBV9 to TRBJ1-1; TRBD1 is a possible D gene (6 bases). Germline CDR1 is SGDLS and CDR2 is YYNGEE. Trimming removed 0 bases from V and 5 bases from J, with 8 bases in between. The CDR3 spans 13 residues. The CDR3 region has the DNA TGTGCCAGCAGCGTAGAGGGGGGAACTGAAGCTTTCTTT. Protein: CASSVEGGTEAFF. Full variable domain (outside the CDR3, taken from reference TRBV9 and TRBJ1-1): DSGVTQTPKHLITATGQRVTLRCSPRSGDLSVYWYQQSLDQGLQFLIQYYNGEERAKGNILERFSAQQFPDLHSELNLSSLELGDSALYFCASSVEGGTEAFFGQGTRLTVV.

Here the CDR3 reads CASSSLPPDWYEQFF. CDR3 in DNA: TGTGCCAGCAGTTCCCTCCCCCCAGACTGGTATGAGCAGTTCTTC. V and J are TRBV27 and TRBJ2-1; no clear D. Germline CDR1 is MNHEY and CDR2 is SMNVEV (reference sequence). V was cut by 4 bases and J by 8 bases, with 18 bases left in between. The CDR3 sequence is 15 residues long.

This clone has only a few counts. V usage is TRBV7-9 and J usage is TRBJ1-4; D is undetermined. V lost 7 bases and J lost 0, with 9 bases in between. The CDR3 runs 14 residues. The germline V gene encodes CDR1 SEHNR and CDR2 FQNEAQ (reference sequence). CDR3 DNA: TGTGCCAGCATTCGCGAGGCAACTAATGAAAAACTGTTTTTT. It codes for CASIREATNEKLFF. Looking up the rest from reference TRBV7-9 and TRBJ1-4 gives the full variable domain: DTGVSQNPRHKITKRGQNVTFRCDPISEHNRLYWYRQTLGQGPEFLTYFQNEAQLEKSRLLSDRFSAERPKGSFSTLEIQRTEQGDSAMYLCASIREATNEKLFFGSGTQLSVL.

The chain is built from TRBV7-2 and TRBJ2-7; tentatively, D is TRBD1 (6 bases). Germline V lookup: CDR1 SGHTA, CDR2 FQGNSA. The CDR3 covers 15 residues. V lost 1 base, J lost 3 bases, and 13 bases lay in between. The DNA for the CDR3 is TGTGCCAGCAGCTTAGAAGGGACATCGTTCTACGAGCAGTACTTC. This codes for CASSLEGTSFYEQYF.

To note about this clone: An end of the junction differs from the germline gene, which may be a read error. The chain is built from TRBV5-4 and TRBJ2-7; TRBD1 matches at 10 bases. The length of the CDR3 is 14 residues. CDR1 is SGHNT, CDR2 YYREEE, per germline (reference sequence). The CDR3 nucleotides are TGTGCCAGCAGCTTGGGGCGACAGGGGGCGGAAGGGAACTTC. Translating it yields CASSLGRQGAEGNF.

V is TRBV29-1 and J is TRBJ2-1, with TRBD1 identical over 9 bases. V shed 2 bases and J 2 bases; nucleotides not matched to a gene: 4. The CDR3 covers 15 residues. In germline, CDR1 is SQVTM, CDR2 ANQGSEA. CDR3 in amino acids: CSVESGTGPYNEQFF. The CDR3 DNA sequence: TGCAGCGTTGAATCCGGGACAGGGCCCTACAATGAGCAGTTCTTC.

This sequence joins TRBV28 and TRBJ1-6, with D unresolved. This CDR3 contains 12 residues. Germline V gene sequence: CDR1 MDHEN, CDR2 SYDVKM. Trimming pared 8 bases from V and 7 bases from J, leaving 9 bases between. The CDR3 loop is CASASGNSPLHF. DNA of the CDR3: TGTGCCAGCGCCTCGGGAAATTCACCCCTCCACTTT.

The chain combines TRBV19 with TRBJ2-7; 9 bases map to TRBD1. Trimming cost V 6 bases and J 7 bases; bases outside gene matches: 7. Germline CDR1 is LNHDA and CDR2 is SQIVND (reference sequence). The CDR3 contains 13 residues. This CDR3 is CASSTGTGREQYF. For the CDR3, the DNA is TGTGCCAGTAGCACCGGGACAGGGCGGGAGCAGTACTTC.

This chain links TRBV18 with TRBJ2-2, with 11 bases lining up with TRBD2. The CDR3 is made up of 17 amino acids. V lost 5 bases to trimming and J lost 3 bases; unmatched junction nucleotides: 8. Germline V CDR1 and CDR2: KGHSH, LQKENI. CDR3 loop: CASSAPTSGTDTGELFF. CDR3 nucleotides: TGTGCCAGCTCAGCCCCGACTAGCGGGACGGACACCGGGGAGCTGTTTTTT.

The genes are TRBV5-1 and TRBJ2-7, with D unclear. Germline V CDR1 and CDR2: SGHRS, YFSETQ. The CDR3 runs 14 residues. Deletions cut 5 bases from V and 0 bases from J, with 12 bases between. The CDR3, as DNA: TGCGCCAGCAGAGGCGACGGAAGCTCCTACGAGCAGTACTTC. It codes for CASRGDGSSYEQYF.

This clone was recorded many times. The chain recombines TRBV27 with TRBJ2-1, with 13 nucleotides matching TRBD2. The germline V gene encodes CDR1 MNHEY and CDR2 SMNVEV (reference sequence). The CDR3 has 15 residues. V trimming: 6 bases; J trimming: 7 bases; junction bases outside the gene matches: 6. The CDR3 nucleotides are TGTGCCAGCAGGGGACTAGCGGGATCTGCGAATGAGCAGTTCTTC. This sequence encodes CASRGLAGSANEQFF.

This clone occurred a few times. The J gene is TRBJ2-3, the V gene TRBV19, with 9 bases that match TRBD2. The CDR3 is 16 residues long. V lost 6 bases to trimming and J lost 1 base; unmatched junction nucleotides: 8. Germline values: CDR1 LNHDA, CDR2 SQIVND (reference sequence). CDR3 residues: CASRDLAGAGTDTQYF. CDR3 nucleotide sequence: TGTGCCAGTAGGGATTTAGCGGGAGCAGGCACAGATACGCAGTATTTT.

V and J are TRBV7-9 and TRBJ2-4; a weak D match, TRBD2 (5 bases). The V end lost 2 bases, the J end lost 0 bases, and 8 bases lay between the germline ends. Per germline, CDR1 SEHNR and CDR2 FQNEAQ (reference sequence). CDR3 length equals 15 residues. The CDR3 sequence is CASSLIAGAKNIQYF. DNA of the CDR3: TGTGCCAGCAGCTTAATTGCGGGAGCCAAAAACATTCAGTACTTC.

This clone was picked up one time. The chain combines TRBV28 with TRBJ1-6; TRBD1 might be the D (5 bases). V was pared by 2 bases and J by 6 bases, with 11 bases between. CDR1 and CDR2 from the germline V gene are MDHEN and SYDVKM. The CDR3 length is 15 residues. The CDR3 protein is CASSLGTAFNSPLHF. The CDR3, as DNA: TGTGCCAGCAGTTTAGGGACCGCCTTTAATTCACCCCTCCACTTT.

The gene calls are TRBV9 and TRBJ1-1, with TRBD1 matching 7 bases. Per germline, CDR1 SGDLS and CDR2 YYNGEE. V was clipped by 2 bases and J by 6 bases; unmatched bases: 4. The CDR3 length is 13 residues. The CDR3 loop reads CASSVGQGAEAFF. The DNA for the CDR3 is TGTGCCAGCAGCGTGGGCCAGGGGGCTGAAGCTTTCTTT.